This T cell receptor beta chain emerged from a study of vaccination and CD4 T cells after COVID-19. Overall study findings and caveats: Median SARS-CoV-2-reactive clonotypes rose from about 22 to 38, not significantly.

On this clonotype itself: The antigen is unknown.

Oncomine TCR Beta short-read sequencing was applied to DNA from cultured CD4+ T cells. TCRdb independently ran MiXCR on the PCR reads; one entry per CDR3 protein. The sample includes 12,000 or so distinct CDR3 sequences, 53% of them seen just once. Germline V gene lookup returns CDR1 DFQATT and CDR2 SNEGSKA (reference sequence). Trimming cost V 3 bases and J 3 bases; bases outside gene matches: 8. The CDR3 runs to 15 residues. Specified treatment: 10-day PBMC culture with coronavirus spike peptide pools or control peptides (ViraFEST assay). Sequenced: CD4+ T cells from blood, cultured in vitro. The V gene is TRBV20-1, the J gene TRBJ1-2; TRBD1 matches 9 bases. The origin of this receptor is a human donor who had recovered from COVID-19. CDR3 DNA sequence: TGCAGTGCTAGTGCTCGGGACAGGGATGACTATGGCTACACCTTC. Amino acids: CSASARDRDDYGYTF.